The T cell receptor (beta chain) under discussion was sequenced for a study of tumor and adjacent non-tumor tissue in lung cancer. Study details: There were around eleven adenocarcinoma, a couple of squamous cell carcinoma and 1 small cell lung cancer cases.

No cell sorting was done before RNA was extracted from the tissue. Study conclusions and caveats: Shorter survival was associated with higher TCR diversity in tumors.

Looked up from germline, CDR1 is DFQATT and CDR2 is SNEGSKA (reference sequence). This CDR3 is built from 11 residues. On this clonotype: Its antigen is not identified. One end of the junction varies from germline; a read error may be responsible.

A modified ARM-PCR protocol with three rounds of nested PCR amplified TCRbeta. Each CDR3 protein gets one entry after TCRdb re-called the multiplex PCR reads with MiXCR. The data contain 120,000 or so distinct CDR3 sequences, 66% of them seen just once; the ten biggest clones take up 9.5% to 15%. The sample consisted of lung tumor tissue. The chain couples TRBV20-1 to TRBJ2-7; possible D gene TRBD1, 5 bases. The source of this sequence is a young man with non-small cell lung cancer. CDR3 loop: CNARRGYVQYF. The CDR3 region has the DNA TGCAATGCTAGAAGGGGATACGTTCAGTACTTC.